The 18 T cell receptor beta chains below come from one sample, sequenced in a study of T-cell memory formation after mild COVID-19. Each CDR3 protein is one row after TCRdb ran MiXCR on the 5' RACE reads. The table has under 400,000 distinct CDR3 sequences, under 25% seen once. The sample taken for sequencing was PBMCs or a T cell subset sorted from them (not recorded which). These receptor sequences come from an adult woman who had mild COVID-19 (a few samples of this study predate the infection). Cell type and time point are not known.

The chain recombines TRBV18 with TRBJ1-1; D is uncertain. Trimming left V 1 base short and J 1 base short, with 7 bases between. The length of the CDR3 is 14 residues. The germline gives CDR1 KGHSH, CDR2 LQKENI. CDR3 sequence: CASSPQEANTEAFF. The CDR3 DNA reads TGTGCCAGCTCACCACAGGAGGCGAACACTGAAGCTTTCTTT.

The V gene is TRBV25-1, the J gene TRBJ1-4; 9 nucleotides agree with TRBD1. The CDR3 is 15 amino acids. The junction had 9 bases not matched to a gene; V was cut back by 3 bases and J by 10 bases. Germline-derived CDR1 and CDR2 are MGHDK and SYGVNS. The CDR3 DNA reads TGTGCCAGCAGTGACCCGGGACAGGGTAGTCGAAAACTGTTTTTT. The encoded protein is CASSDPGQGSRKLFF. The full variable domain, in which reference TRBV25-1 and TRBJ1-4 provide the parts outside the CDR3, is EADIYQTPRYLVIGTGKKITLECSQTMGHDKMYWYQQDPGMELHLIHYSYGVNSTEKGDLSSESTVSRIRTEHFPLTLESARPSHTSQYLCASSDPGQGSRKLFFGSGTQLSVL.

The chain joins TRBV3-1 to TRBJ2-1, with TRBD2 matching 8 bases. Germline values: CDR1 LGHDT, CDR2 YNNKEL (reference sequence). The junction had 8 bases not matched to a gene; V was cut back by 0 bases and J by 7 bases. The CDR3 has 16 amino acids. The CDR3 coding sequence is TGTGCCAGCAGCCAAGACTCGAGCGGGGGAACTAATGAGCAGTTCTTC. Its translation is CASSQDSSGGTNEQFF.

The chain is built from TRBV9 and TRBJ2-1, with 12 bases identical to TRBD2. The CDR3 extends over 16 amino acids. Trimming cost V 5 bases and J 8 bases; bases outside gene matches: 11. Looked up from germline, CDR1 is SGDLS and CDR2 is YYNGEE. The CDR3 DNA follows: TGTGCCAGCAGTCACCAGACTAGCGGGAGTAGCTATGAGCAGTTCTTC. Translating gives CASSHQTSGSSYEQFF.

This clonotype was counted a few times. The chain links TRBV10-3 to TRBJ2-5; D call uncertain. CDR1 ENHRY and CDR2 SYGVKD come from the germline V gene. This CDR3 region has 13 residues. V dropped 4 bases and J dropped 3 bases, with 9 bases sitting between them. The CDR3 bases are TGTGCCATCAGTGGGGTGGATAAAGAGACCCAGTACTTC. As protein: CAISGVDKETQYF.

This rearrangement joins TRBV24-1 to TRBJ2-1; 9 positions agree with TRBD1. V dropped 3 bases and J dropped 4; count of bases not matched to a gene: 6. The germline CDR1 and CDR2 sequences are KGHDR and SFDVKD. CDR3 length: 16 residues. CDR3 region: CATSDRDRAVYNEQFF. The DNA for the CDR3 is TGTGCCACCAGTGATCGGGACAGGGCTGTATACAATGAGCAGTTCTTC.

The chain uses TRBV12-3 or TRBV12-4 and TRBJ1-1; 7 bases fit TRBD1. The CDR3 runs 15 residues. V shed 5 bases, J shed 2 bases, and the junction held 8 bases outside the gene matches. Here the CDR3 reads CASSTGGTANTEAFF. CDR3 nucleotide sequence: TGTGCCAGCAGTACCGGAGGGACAGCCAACACTGAAGCTTTCTTT.

CDR3 in DNA: TGTGCCAGTAGCCCCGGGACAGGGGATCCTTCTGGAAACACCATATATTTT. This translates into CASSPGTGDPSGNTIYF. This chain uses TRBV19 with TRBJ1-3; 10 nucleotides align to TRBD1. V was clipped by 6 bases and J by 1 base; unmatched bases: 9. The CDR3 loop spans 17 amino acids. Germline V lookup: CDR1 LNHDA, CDR2 SQIVND (reference sequence).

The V gene is TRBV10-2, the J gene TRBJ2-1; 8 positions agree with TRBD2. Germline V gene lookup returns CDR1 WSHSY and CDR2 SAAADI. This CDR3 region has 14 residues. The ends lost 7 bases at V and 9 bases at J; junction bases unmatched: 11. DNA of the CDR3: TGCGCCAGCAAAGGGATTAGCGGGATTGGTGAGCAGTTCTTC. Protein: CASKGISGIGEQFF.

The chain employs TRBV9 and TRBJ2-2, with D possibly TRBD2 on 6 matching bases. The CDR3 runs 15 residues. Deletions cut 6 bases from V and 5 bases from J, with 17 bases between. Per germline, CDR1 SGDLS and CDR2 YYNGEE. The CDR3 sequence: CASTRSDYGTGELFF. CDR3 DNA: TGTGCCAGCACTCGCTCGGACTATGGGACCGGGGAGCTGTTTTTT.

This clonotype was counted only a few times. The chain carries TRBV20-1 and TRBJ2-7; the D is unclear. Germline V gene data show CDR1 as DFQATT and CDR2 as SNEGSKA (reference sequence). The CDR3 has 15 residues. The V and J ends lost 1 base and 6 bases respectively, with 19 bases between them. CDR3 nucleotides: TGCAGTGCTAGAGCCCAATCCTTAAACCCTGGCGAGCAGTACTTC. Protein product: CSARAQSLNPGEQYF.

There are a few counts of this clonotype. The V gene is TRBV7-2, the J gene TRBJ2-3; D may be TRBD2 (6 bases). The CDR3 extends over 12 amino acids. V was cut by 4 bases and J by 8 bases, with 10 bases left in between. The V gene's germline CDR1 is SGHTA and CDR2 FQGNSA. The CDR3 nucleotides are TGTGCCAGCAGCTCGGGACTTCCTACGCAGTATTTT. Its protein product is CASSSGLPTQYF. Using reference TRBV7-2 and TRBJ2-3 for the parts outside the CDR3, the full variable domain is GAGVSQSPSNKVTEKGKDVELRCDPISGHTALYWYRQSLGQGLEFLIYFQGNSAPDKSGLPSDRFSAERTGGSVSTLTIQRTQQEDSAVYLCASSSGLPTQYFGPGTRLTVL.

In this sample, this clonotype turned up a few times. The rearrangement uses TRBV9 and TRBJ2-6; TRBD2 is a possible D gene (6 bases). CDR1 is SGDLS and CDR2 is YYNGEE in the germline V gene. This CDR3 has 15 amino acids. The germline V and J ends were trimmed by 4 bases and 1 base, with 9 bases remaining between them. The CDR3, as DNA: TGTGCCAGCAGCAGGAGGGAGTCTGGGGCCAACGTCCTGACTTTC. Its translation is CASSRRESGANVLTF.

This clonotype was observed a few times. This chain links TRBV7-3 with TRBJ2-3, with D possibly matching TRBD2 (6 bases). CDR1 is SGHTA, CDR2 FQGTGA, per germline. This CDR3 comprises 15 residues. Between the trimmed V and J ends, which lost 5 bases and 0 bases, there was a span of 12 bases. CDR3 coding DNA: TGTGCCAGCAGCCCCGGGGGTTTTAGCACAGATACGCAGTATTTT. Its translation is CASSPGGFSTDTQYF.

The DNA for the CDR3 is TGTGCCAGCAGCCCGTTAGCGGGAGATGGAGAGCAGTTCTTC. It encodes CASSPLAGDGEQFF. V gene TRBV3-1 combines with J gene TRBJ2-1; the match to TRBD2 covers 9 bases. The V gene end was trimmed by 4 bases and the J gene end by 10 bases; junction bases not matched to a gene: 8. Germline V gene data show CDR1 as LGHDT and CDR2 as YNNKEL (reference sequence). This CDR3 has 14 residues.

The rearrangement uses TRBV11-3 and TRBJ2-1; possible D gene TRBD1, 5 bases. The CDR3 spans 15 residues. V lost 4 bases and J lost 8, with 18 bases in between. Germline V lookup: CDR1 SGHNT, CDR2 YENEEA. The CDR3 region has the DNA TGTGCCAGCAGCTCCCTGAAGGGCCTAGGGGATGAGCAGTTCTTC. This encodes CASSSLKGLGDEQFF.

A few counts support this clonotype. This chain joins TRBV24-1 and TRBJ1-2, with a possible D match to TRBD1 (6 bases). Deletions cut 5 bases from V and 6 bases from J, with 12 bases between. This CDR3 is built from 13 residues. The germline CDR1 and CDR2 sequences are KGHDR and SFDVKD. CDR3 nucleotide sequence: TGTGCCACCAGTGTCAGGGGAGGTGATGGCTACACCTTC. This translates into CATSVRGGDGYTF.

The chain is built from TRBV9 and TRBJ2-3; D gene ambiguous. The CDR3 runs to 17 residues. The ends were cut back, 3 bases at V and 1 base at J, with 18 bases in the middle. Germline V gene sequence: CDR1 SGDLS, CDR2 YYNGEE. The CDR3 reads CASSALVSGFRTDTQYF. In DNA form, the CDR3 reads TGTGCCAGCAGCGCCCTAGTTAGTGGGTTCCGCACAGATACGCAGTATTTT.